This T cell receptor beta chain was captured by sequencing in a study of blood T cell repertoires in COVID-19. For the study at large: The United States, Italy and Spain supplied acute and convalescent COVID-19 samples. Nucleic acid was either cDNA or gDNA, and it came from T cells, B-cell-depleted T cells, or PBMCs.

The method was immunoSEQ multiplex PCR; TCRdb's version includes in-frame clones alone and lacks a portion of them. The sample contains 40,000 to 60,000 clones, around 86% of which appear only once. Germline V gene sequence: CDR1 MNHEY, CDR2 SMNVEV (reference sequence). After removal of 5 bases from V and 3 bases from J, the junction contained 9 bases not matched to a gene. This CDR3 has 15 amino acids. A Seattle source enrolled patients during active infection and followed them longitudinally. Material: peripheral blood. V and J are TRBV27 and TRBJ2-7; TRBD2 matches at 8 bases. The TCR comes from a woman aged 80 or older with COVID-19, enrolled during active disease. For the CDR3, the DNA is TGTGCCAGCAGTCTCCGGGGGCGGGGGGACTACGAGCAGTACTTC. This codes for CASSLRGRGDYEQYF.